The clone carrying this T cell receptor (beta chain) was picked up many times. What it recognizes is unknown. This entry belongs to a study of T-cell reconstitution after alpha-beta-depleted transplantation in children. Findings and limits, study-wide: About two months after transplant, alpha-beta T cells reportedly came from several hundred expanded graft clones.

As it was prepared, the TCRbeta library received unique molecular identifiers. MiXCR was run by TCRdb on the PCR reads, yielding one entry per CDR3 protein. Among about 580,000 distinct CDR3 sequences listed, about 23% were seen once. This sample comprised PBMCs, mostly from graft donor cells, obtained 360 days after TCRalphabeta/CD19-depleted stem cell transplant. This TCR was sampled from a boy younger than two who had a stem cell transplant for acute myeloid leukemia, so the T cells may come from the graft donor.

The CDR3 region is CASSYLGADYEQYV. The CDR3 DNA follows: TGTGCCAGCAGTTACCTTGGGGCAGACTACGAGCAGTACGTC. The chain is built from TRBV6-5 and TRBJ2-7, with TRBD1 as a possible D gene (5 bases). The germline V gene has CDR1 MNHEY and CDR2 SVGAGI. CDR3 length: 14 amino acids. Trimming took off 2 bases at V and 3 bases at J, with 11 bases between the two ends.